This T cell receptor (beta chain) was sequenced for a study of graft-versus-host responses after intestinal transplantation. About the research overall: Isolated intestinal, liver-intestinal, or multivisceral transplants had been given to the recipients. Recipients across the board were started on anti-thymocyte globulin induction, then kept on tacrolimus and steroids for around three years.

About this clone: Antigen unknown.

V was shortened by 3 bases and J by 0 bases, with 15 bases between the two germline ends. This CDR3 spans 17 amino acids. Germline V gives CDR1 MDHEN, CDR2 SYDVKM. Lamina propria and intraepithelial lymphocytes were released by processing graft tissue. This table comes from immunoSEQ multiplex PCR, and its TCRdb copy is limited to in-frame clones, with some not included. The sample includes 25,000 to 30,000 clones, about four fifths of them seen just once. The study's findings and limits: Individuals who had graft-donor T cell macrochimerism had allografts that showed high graft-versus-host to host-versus-graft clonal ratios. GvH clones detected in recipient marrow included some appearing first in ileum or blood.

This sequence was found in a human patient who received an intestinal transplant, so some T cells may come from the graft donor. The J gene is TRBJ1-5, the V gene TRBV28; tentatively, D is TRBD1 (5 bases). The material was ileum tissue, obtained 98 days after intestinal transplantation. This chain's CDR3 is CASSFLLGTVSNQPQHF. CDR3 bases: TGTGCCAGCAGTTTCCTACTCGGGACGGTTAGCAATCAGCCCCAGCATTTT.